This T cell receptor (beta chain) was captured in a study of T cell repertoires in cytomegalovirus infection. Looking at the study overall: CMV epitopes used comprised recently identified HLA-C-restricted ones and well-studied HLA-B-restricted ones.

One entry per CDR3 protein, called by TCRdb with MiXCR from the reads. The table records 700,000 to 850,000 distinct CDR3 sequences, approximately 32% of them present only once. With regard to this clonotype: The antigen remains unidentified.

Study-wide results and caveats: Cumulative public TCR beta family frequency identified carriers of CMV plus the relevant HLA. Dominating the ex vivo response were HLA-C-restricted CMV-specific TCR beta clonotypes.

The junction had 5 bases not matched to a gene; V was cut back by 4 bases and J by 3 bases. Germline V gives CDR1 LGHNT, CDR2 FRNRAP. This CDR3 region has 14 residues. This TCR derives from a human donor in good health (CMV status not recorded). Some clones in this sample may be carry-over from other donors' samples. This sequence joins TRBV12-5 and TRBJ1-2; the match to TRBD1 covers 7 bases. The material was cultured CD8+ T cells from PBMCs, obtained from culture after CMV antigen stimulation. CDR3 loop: CASGSTGPYYGYTF. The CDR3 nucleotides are TGTGCTAGTGGTTCGACAGGGCCTTACTATGGCTACACCTTC.